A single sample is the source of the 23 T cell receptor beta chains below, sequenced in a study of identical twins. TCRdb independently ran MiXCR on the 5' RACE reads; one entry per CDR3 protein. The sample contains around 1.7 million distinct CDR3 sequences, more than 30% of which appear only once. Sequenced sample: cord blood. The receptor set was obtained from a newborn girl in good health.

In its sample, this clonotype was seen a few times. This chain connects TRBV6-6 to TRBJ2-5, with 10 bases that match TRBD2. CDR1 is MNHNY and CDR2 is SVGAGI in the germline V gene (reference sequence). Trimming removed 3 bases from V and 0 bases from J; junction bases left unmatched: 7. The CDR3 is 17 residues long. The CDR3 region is CASSYISSGGYQETQYF. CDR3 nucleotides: TGTGCCAGCAGTTATATCTCTAGCGGGGGTTACCAAGAGACCCAGTACTTC.

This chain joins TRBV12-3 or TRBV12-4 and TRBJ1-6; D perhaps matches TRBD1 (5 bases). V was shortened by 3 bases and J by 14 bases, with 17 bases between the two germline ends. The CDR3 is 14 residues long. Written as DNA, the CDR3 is TGTGCCAGCAGTTTTGACCGGTCCCAACAGGCCCTCCACTTT. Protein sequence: CASSFDRSQQALHF.

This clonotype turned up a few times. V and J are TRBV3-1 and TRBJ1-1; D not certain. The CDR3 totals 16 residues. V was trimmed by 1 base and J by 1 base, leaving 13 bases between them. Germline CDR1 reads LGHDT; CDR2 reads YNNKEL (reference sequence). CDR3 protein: CASSQAPAQRNTEAFF. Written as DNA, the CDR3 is TGTGCCAGCAGCCAAGCCCCGGCCCAGCGGAACACTGAAGCTTTCTTT.

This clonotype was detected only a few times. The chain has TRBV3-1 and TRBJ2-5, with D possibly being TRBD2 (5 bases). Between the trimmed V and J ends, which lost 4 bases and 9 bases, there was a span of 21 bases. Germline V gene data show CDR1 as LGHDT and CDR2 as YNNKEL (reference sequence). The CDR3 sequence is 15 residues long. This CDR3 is CASSPYRTEGKPQYF. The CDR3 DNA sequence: TGTGCCAGCAGCCCCTATAGGACTGAGGGTAAGCCCCAGTACTTC.

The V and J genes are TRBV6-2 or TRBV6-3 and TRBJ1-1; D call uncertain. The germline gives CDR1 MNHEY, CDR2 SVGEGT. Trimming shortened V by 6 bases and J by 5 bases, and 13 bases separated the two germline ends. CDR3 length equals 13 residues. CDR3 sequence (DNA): TGTGCCAGCAGATGGAGCCTAAGGACTGAAGCTTTCTTT. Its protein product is CASRWSLRTEAFF.

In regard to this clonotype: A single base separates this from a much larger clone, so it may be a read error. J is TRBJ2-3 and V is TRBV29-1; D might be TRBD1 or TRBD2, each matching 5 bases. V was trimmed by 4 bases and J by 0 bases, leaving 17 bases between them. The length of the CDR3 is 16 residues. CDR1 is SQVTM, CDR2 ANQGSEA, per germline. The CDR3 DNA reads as TGCAGCGTTGTAGATGGATTGTGGGGGAGCACAGATACGCAGTATTTT. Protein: CSVVDGLWGSTDTQYF.

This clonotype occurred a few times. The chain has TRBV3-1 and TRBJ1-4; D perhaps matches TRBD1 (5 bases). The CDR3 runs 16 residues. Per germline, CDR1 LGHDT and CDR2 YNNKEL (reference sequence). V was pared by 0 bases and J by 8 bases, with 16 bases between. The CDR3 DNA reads TGTGCCAGCAGCCAAGATATGACGAGGGGTGGGGAAAAACTGTTTTTT. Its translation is CASSQDMTRGGEKLFF.

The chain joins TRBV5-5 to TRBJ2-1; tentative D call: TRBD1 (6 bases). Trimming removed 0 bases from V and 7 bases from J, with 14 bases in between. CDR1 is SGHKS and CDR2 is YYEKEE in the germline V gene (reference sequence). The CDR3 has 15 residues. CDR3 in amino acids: CASSLGTGTPNEQFF. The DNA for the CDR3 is TGTGCCAGCAGCTTGGGAACCGGGACACCGAATGAGCAGTTCTTC.

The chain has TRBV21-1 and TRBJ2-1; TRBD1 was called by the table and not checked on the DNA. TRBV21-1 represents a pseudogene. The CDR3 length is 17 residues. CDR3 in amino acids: CASTESATGYGYNEQFF. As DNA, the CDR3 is TGTGCCAGCACCGAAAGCGCCACAGGGTACGGTTACAATGAGCAGTTCTTC.

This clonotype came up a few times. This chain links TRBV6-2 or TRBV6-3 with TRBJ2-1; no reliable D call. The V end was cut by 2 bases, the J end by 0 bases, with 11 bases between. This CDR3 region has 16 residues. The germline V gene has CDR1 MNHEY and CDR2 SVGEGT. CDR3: CASSYTGLSSYNEQFF. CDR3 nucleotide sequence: TGTGCCAGCAGTTACACCGGCCTTAGCTCCTACAATGAGCAGTTCTTC.

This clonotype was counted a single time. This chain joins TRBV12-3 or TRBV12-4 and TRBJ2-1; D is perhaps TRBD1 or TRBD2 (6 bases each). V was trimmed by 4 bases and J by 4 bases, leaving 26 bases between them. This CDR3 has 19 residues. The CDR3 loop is CASSYLAVKRGGNYNEQFF. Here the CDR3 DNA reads TGTGCCAGCAGTTATCTCGCTGTAAAGCGAGGGGGGAATTACAATGAGCAGTTCTTC.

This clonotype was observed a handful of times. The CDR3 nucleotides are TGTGCCAGCAGTTCCGGCCCTGTCGGAGAGACCCAGTACTTC. Translating it yields CASSSGPVGETQYF. J is TRBJ2-5 and V is TRBV6-5; D gene uncertain. The CDR3 runs 14 residues. Per germline, CDR1 MNHEY and CDR2 SVGAGI. Trimming removed 4 bases from V and 4 bases from J, with 13 bases in between.

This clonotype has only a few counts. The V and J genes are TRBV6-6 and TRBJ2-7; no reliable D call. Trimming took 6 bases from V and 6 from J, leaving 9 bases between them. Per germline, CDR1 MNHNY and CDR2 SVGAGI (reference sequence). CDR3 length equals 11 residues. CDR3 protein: CASSTMGEQYF. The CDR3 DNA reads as TGTGCCAGCAGCACAATGGGCGAGCAGTACTTC.

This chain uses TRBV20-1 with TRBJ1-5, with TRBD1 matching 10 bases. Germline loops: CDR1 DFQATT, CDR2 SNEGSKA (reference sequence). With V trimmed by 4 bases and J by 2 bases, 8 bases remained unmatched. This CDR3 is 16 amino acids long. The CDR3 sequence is CSAIDRGRPGNQPQHF. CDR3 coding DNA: TGCAGTGCTATCGACAGGGGGCGTCCCGGCAATCAGCCCCAGCATTTT.

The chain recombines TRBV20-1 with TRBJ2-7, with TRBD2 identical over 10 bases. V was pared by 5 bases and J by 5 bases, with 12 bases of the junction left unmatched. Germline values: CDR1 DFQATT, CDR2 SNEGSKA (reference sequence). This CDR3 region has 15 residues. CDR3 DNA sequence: TGCAGTGCTGGCAACCCCGGACTAGCGGACGACGAGCAGTACTTC. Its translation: CSAGNPGLADDEQYF.

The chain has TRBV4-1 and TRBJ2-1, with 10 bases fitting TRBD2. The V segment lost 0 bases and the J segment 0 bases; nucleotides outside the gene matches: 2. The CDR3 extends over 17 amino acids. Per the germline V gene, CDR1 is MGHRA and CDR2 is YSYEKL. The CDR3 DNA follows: TGCGCCAGCAGCCAAGAGGTAGCGGGAGGCTCCTACAATGAGCAGTTCTTC. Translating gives CASSQEVAGGSYNEQFF.

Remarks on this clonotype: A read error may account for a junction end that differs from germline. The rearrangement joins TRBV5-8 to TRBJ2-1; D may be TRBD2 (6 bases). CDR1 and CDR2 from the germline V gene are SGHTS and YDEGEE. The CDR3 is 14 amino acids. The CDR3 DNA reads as TGCGCCAGCTCTCCAATCCTGGCGGGGCTTGAGCAGTTCTTC. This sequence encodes CASSPILAGLEQFF.

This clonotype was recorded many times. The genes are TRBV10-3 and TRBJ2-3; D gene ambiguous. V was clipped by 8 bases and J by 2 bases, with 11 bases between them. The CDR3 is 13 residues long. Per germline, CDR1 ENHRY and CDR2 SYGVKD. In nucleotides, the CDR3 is TGTGCCATCCAGAAGGGCCACACAGATACGCAGTATTTT. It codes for CAIQKGHTDTQYF.

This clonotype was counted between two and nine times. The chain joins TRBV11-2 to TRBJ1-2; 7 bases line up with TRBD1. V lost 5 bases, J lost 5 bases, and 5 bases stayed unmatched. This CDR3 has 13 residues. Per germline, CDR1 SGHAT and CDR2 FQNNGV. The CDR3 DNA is TGTGCCAGCAGCACCCCAGGGGGGTATGGCTACACCTTC. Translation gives CASSTPGGYGYTF.

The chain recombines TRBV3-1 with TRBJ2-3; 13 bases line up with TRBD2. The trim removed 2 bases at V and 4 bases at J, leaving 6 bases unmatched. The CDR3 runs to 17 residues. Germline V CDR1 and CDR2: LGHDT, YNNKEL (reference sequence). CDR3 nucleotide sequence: TGTGCCAGCAGCCAACTTCCGGGACTAGCGGGGTCAGATACGCAGTATTTT. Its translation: CASSQLPGLAGSDTQYF.

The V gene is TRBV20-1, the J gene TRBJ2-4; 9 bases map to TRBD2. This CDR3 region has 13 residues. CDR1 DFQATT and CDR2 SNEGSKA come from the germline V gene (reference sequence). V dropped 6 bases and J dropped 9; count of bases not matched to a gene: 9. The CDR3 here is CSALIAGVGIQYF. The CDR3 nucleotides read TGCAGTGCGTTAATAGCGGGAGTAGGCATTCAGTACTTC.

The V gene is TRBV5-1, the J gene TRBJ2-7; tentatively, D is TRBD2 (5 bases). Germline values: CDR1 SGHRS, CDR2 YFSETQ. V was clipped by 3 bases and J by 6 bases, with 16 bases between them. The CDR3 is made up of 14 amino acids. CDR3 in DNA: TGCGCCAGCAGCTCGGGAACCCAATCGGGCGAGCAGTACTTC. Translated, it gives CASSSGTQSGEQYF.

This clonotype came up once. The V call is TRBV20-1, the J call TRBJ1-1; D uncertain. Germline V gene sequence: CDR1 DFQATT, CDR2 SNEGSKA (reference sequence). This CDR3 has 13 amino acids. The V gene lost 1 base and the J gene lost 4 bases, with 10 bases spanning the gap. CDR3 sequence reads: CSARGPPSTEAFF. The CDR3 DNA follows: TGCAGTGCTAGAGGTCCACCGAGCACTGAAGCTTTCTTT.